This TCR beta chain derives from a study of identical twins. TCRdb re-called the 5' RACE reads through MiXCR, storing one row per CDR3 protein. The repertoire has about 470,000 distinct CDR3 sequences, approximately 24% of them found once; the top ten carry 2.9%. V gave up 2 bases and J gave up 3 bases; unmatched junction bases: 7. The CDR3 has 16 amino acids. Germline assignment: CDR1 SEHNR and CDR2 FQNEAQ (reference sequence). This clonotype has only a few counts. The data were also submitted as part of a second study, on T cells expressing NK-cell markers. That study adds: It was sorted CD3+CD56+NKG2C+, CD3+CD56+NKG2C- and CD3+CD56-NKG2C+ T cells that supplied the TCR beta repertoires. For a handful of donors, these clonotypes were likewise the leading ones in the CD3+CD56-NKG2C+ fraction.

The receptor was derived from a young woman in good health. Sample: CD4+ T cells sorted from blood. The V and J genes are TRBV7-9 and TRBJ1-2, with 9 bases fitting TRBD1. The CDR3 sequence is CASSLSSGQGDYGYTF. The CDR3 coding sequence is TGTGCCAGCAGCTTATCTTCGGGACAGGGCGACTATGGCTACACCTTC.